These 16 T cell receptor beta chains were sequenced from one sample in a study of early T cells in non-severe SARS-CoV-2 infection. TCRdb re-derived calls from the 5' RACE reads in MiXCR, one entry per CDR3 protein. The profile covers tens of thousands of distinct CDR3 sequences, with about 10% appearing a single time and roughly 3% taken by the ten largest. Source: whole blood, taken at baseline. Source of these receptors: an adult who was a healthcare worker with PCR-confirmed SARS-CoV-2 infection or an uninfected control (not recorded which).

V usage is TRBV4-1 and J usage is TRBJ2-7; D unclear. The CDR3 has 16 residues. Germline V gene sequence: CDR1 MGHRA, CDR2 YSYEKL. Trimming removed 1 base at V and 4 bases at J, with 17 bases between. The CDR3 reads CASSQGMAIQVYEQYF. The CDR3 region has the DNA TGCGCCAGCAGCCAAGGAATGGCGATACAAGTTTACGAGCAGTACTTC.

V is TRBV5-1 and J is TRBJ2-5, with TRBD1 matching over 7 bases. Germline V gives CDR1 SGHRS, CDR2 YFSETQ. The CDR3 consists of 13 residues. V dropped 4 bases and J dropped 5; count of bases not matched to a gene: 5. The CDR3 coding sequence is TGCGCCAGCAGCCTACAGGGGCGGGAGACCCAGTACTTC. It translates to CASSLQGRETQYF. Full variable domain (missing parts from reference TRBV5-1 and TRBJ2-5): KAGVTQTPRYLIKTRGQQVTLSCSPISGHRSVSWYQQTPGQGLQFLFEYFSETQRNKGNFPGRFSGRQFSNSRSEMNVSTLELGDSALYLCASSLQGRETQYFGPGTRLLVL.

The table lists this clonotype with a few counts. CDR3 residues: CASSLHGSSYGYTF. CDR3 coding DNA: TGTGCCAGCAGCTTACACGGCAGCAGCTATGGCTACACCTTC. The genes are TRBV7-8 and TRBJ1-2, with unresolved D. Trimming pared 2 bases from V and 4 bases from J, leaving 11 bases between. This CDR3 has 14 amino acids. Germline CDR1 SGHVS, CDR2 FQNEAQ.

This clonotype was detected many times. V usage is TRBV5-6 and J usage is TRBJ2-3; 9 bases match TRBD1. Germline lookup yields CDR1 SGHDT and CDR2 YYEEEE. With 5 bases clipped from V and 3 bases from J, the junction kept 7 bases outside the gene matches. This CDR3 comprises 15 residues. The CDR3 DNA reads TGTGCCAGCAGGGTACCGGGACAGGGAACAGATACGCAGTATTTT. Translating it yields CASRVPGQGTDTQYF.

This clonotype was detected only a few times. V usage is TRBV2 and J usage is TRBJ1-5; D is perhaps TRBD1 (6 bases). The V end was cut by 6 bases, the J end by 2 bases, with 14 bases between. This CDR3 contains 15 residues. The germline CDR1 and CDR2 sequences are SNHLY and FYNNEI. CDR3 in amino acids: CASREGGSGNQPQHF. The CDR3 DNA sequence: TGTGCCAGCAGGGAGGGGGGCAGTGGCAATCAGCCCCAGCATTTT.

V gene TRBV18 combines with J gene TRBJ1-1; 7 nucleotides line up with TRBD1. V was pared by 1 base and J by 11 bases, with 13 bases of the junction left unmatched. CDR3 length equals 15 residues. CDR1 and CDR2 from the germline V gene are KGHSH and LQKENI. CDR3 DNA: TGTGCCAGCTCACCACGGATTGACAGGGCGTCTGGTGCTTTCTTT. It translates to CASSPRIDRASGAFF.

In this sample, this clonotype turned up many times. CDR3 sequence: CASSQGIDRHEQFF. In nucleotides, the CDR3 is TGTGCCAGCAGCCAGGGGATTGATCGGCATGAGCAGTTCTTC. The chain has TRBV4-2 and TRBJ2-1; no firm D call. Germline assignment: CDR1 LGHNA and CDR2 YNFKEQ. This CDR3 spans 14 amino acids. V was shortened by 3 bases and J by 8 bases, with 14 bases between the two germline ends.

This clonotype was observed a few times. The CDR3 sequence: CAISRLAESTDTQYF. The CDR3 coding sequence is TGTGCCATCAGTAGACTAGCGGAGTCCACAGATACGCAGTATTTT. The rearrangement links TRBV10-3 to TRBJ2-3; 9 bases line up with TRBD2. The J segment lost 2 bases and the V segment lost 5 bases, leaving 5 bases of the junction unmatched. This CDR3 has 15 amino acids. Looked up from germline, CDR1 is ENHRY and CDR2 is SYGVKD.

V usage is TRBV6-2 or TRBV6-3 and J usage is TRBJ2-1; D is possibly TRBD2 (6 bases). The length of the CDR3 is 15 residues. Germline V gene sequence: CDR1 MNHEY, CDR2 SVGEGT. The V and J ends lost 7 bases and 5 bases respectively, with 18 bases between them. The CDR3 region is CASTHGTRNNNEQFF. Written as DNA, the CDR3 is TGTGCCAGCACCCATGGGACTCGGAATAACAATGAGCAGTTCTTC.

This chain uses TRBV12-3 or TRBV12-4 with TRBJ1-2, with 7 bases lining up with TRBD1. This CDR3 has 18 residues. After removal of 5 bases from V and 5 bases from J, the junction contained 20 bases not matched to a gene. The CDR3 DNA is TGTGCCAGCAGTCCCTCCCCATCCAGGGACAGCCATCGATATGGCTACACCTTC. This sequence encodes CASSPSPSRDSHRYGYTF.

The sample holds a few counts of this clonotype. The CDR3 spells CASSQAENTEAFF. The CDR3 region has the DNA TGTGCCAGCAGCCAAGCGGAGAACACTGAAGCTTTCTTT. The chain links TRBV3-1 to TRBJ1-1; D gene uncertain. The CDR3 length is 13 residues. CDR1 and CDR2 from the germline V gene are LGHDT and YNNKEL (reference sequence). Trimming removed 1 base at V and 1 base at J, with 4 bases between.

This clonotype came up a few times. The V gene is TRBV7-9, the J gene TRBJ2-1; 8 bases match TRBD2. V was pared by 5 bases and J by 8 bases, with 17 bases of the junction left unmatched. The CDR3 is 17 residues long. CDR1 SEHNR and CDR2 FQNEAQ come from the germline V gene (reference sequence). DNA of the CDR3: TGTGCCAGCAGCCCACCCGGGTTAGCGGGGCCTTTAGATGAGCAGTTCTTC. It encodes CASSPPGLAGPLDEQFF.

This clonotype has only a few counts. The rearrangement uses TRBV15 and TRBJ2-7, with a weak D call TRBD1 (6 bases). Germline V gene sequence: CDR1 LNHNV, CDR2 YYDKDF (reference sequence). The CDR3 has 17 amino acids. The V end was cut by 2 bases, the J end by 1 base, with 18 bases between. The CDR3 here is CATSRQTYRDPSYEQYF. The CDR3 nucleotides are TGTGCCACCAGCAGACAAACCTACAGGGACCCGTCCTACGAGCAGTACTTC.

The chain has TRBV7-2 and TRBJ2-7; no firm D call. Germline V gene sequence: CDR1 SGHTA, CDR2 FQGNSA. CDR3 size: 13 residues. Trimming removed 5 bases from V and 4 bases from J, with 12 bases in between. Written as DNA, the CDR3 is TGTGCCAGCAGCGCCCCCCTTCTTTACGAGCAGTACTTC. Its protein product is CASSAPLLYEQYF.

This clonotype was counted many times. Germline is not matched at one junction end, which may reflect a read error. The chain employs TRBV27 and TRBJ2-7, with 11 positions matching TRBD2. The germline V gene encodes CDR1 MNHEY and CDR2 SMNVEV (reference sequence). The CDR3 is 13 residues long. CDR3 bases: TGCGCCAGCAGTTTGGGACTAGCGGTTGAGCAGTACTTC. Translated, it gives CASSLGLAVEQYF.

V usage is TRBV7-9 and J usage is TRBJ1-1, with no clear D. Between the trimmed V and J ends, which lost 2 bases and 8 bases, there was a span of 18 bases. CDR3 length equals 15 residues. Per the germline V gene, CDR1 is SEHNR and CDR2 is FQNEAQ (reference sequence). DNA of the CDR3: TGTGCCAGCAGCTTACCCGCGGCGAGCCCCGGGGAAGCTTTCTTT. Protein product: CASSLPAASPGEAFF. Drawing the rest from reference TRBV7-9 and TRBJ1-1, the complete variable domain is DTGVSQNPRHKITKRGQNVTFRCDPISEHNRLYWYRQTLGQGPEFLTYFQNEAQLEKSRLLSDRFSAERPKGSFSTLEIQRTEQGDSAMYLCASSLPAASPGEAFFGQGTRLTVV.